One and the same sample provided the 15 T cell receptor beta chains below, sequenced in a study of T-cell reconstitution after alpha-beta-depleted transplantation in children. The TCRbeta library incorporated unique molecular identifiers. Each CDR3 protein gets one entry after TCRdb re-called the PCR reads with MiXCR. This table holds roughly 590,000 distinct CDR3 sequences, approximately 16% found once. The specimen was PBMCs from the stem cell graft donor, collected from the stem cell graft. Every receptor here comes from a human donor who donated a stem cell graft to a child with acute myeloid leukemia.

This clonotype showed up just a few times. V is TRBV7-2 and J is TRBJ2-7; a weak D match, TRBD1 (5 bases). V lost 2 bases and J lost 3, with 11 bases in between. CDR3 length: 14 residues. CDR1 and CDR2 from the germline V gene are SGHTA and FQGNSA. The chain's CDR3 is CASSLQTGYYEQYF. The CDR3, as DNA: TGTGCCAGCAGCTTACAAACAGGATACTACGAGCAGTACTTC.

J is TRBJ1-6 and V is TRBV25-1; D is ambiguous. V gave up 3 bases and J gave up 7 bases, with 13 bases separating them. This CDR3 contains 15 residues. Germline CDR1 MGHDK, CDR2 SYGVNS. Here the CDR3 DNA reads TGTGCCAGCAGTGAGTCTCATGACGCAAATTCACCCCTCCACTTT. Protein sequence: CASSESHDANSPLHF.

This clonotype was detected a few times. V is TRBV15 and J is TRBJ1-5, with D perhaps TRBD1 (5 bases). Between the trimmed V and J ends, which lost 3 bases and 2 bases, there was a span of 23 bases. The CDR3 has 19 amino acids. CDR1 is LNHNV, CDR2 YYDKDF, per germline (reference sequence). CDR3: CATSRGTGSGGYGNQPQHF. CDR3 bases: TGTGCCACCAGCAGGGGAACGGGGTCGGGGGGATATGGCAATCAGCCCCAGCATTTT.

This clonotype was counted only a few times. The rearrangement links TRBV7-9 to TRBJ2-7, with D perhaps TRBD2 (5 bases). CDR1 is SEHNR, CDR2 FQNEAQ, per germline (reference sequence). V shed 3 bases and J shed 11 bases, with 17 bases lying between them. The CDR3 runs to 13 residues. In nucleotides, the CDR3 is TGTGCCAGCAGCTTCTCCGAGGGCGGCTTGAAGTACTTC. It encodes CASSFSEGGLKYF. The full variable domain, with the rest looked up from reference TRBV7-9 and TRBJ2-7, is DTGVSQNPRHKITKRGQNVTFRCDPISEHNRLYWYRQTLGQGPEFLTYFQNEAQLEKSRLLSDRFSAERPKGSFSTLEIQRTEQGDSAMYLCASSFSEGGLKYFGPGTRLTVT.

The chain recombines TRBV27 with TRBJ2-5, with 9 positions matching TRBD2. CDR1 MNHEY and CDR2 SMNVEV come from the germline V gene (reference sequence). The CDR3 covers 15 residues. After removal of 3 bases from V and 1 base from J, the junction contained 3 bases not matched to a gene. DNA for the CDR3: TGTGCCAGCAGTTTTGGCGGGGGGGCCCAAGAGACCCAGTACTTC. Its translation: CASSFGGGAQETQYF.

V and J are TRBV7-8 and TRBJ1-1; D is ambiguous. The CDR3 runs to 12 residues. V dropped 4 bases and J dropped 7 bases, with 10 bases sitting between them. CDR1 is SGHVS and CDR2 is FQNEAQ in the germline V gene. CDR3 loop: CASSSRAGEAFF. CDR3 bases: TGTGCCAGCAGCTCCCGGGCCGGTGAAGCTTTCTTT.

The chain employs TRBV5-1 and TRBJ2-3; the D is unclear. V gave up 4 bases and J gave up 4 bases, with 19 bases separating them. CDR3 length equals 16 residues. The germline V gene encodes CDR1 SGHRS and CDR2 YFSETQ. In DNA form, the CDR3 reads TGCGCCAGCAGCCCGGATAATCCGTTTCTCGCAGATACGCAGTATTTT. Its protein is CASSPDNPFLADTQYF. Variable domain in full (rest from reference TRBV5-1 and TRBJ2-3): KAGVTQTPRYLIKTRGQQVTLSCSPISGHRSVSWYQQTPGQGLQFLFEYFSETQRNKGNFPGRFSGRQFSNSRSEMNVSTLELGDSALYLCASSPDNPFLADTQYFGPGTRLTVL.

The genes are TRBV7-9 and TRBJ2-1; tentatively, D is TRBD1 (6 bases). Trimming removed 4 bases at V and 8 bases at J, with 9 bases between. The CDR3 is 12 amino acids. Germline values: CDR1 SEHNR, CDR2 FQNEAQ (reference sequence). The CDR3 bases are TGTGCCAGCAGCTCCCAGGGGCATGAGCAGTTCTTC. Translated, it gives CASSSQGHEQFF. The full variable domain, its missing parts supplied by reference TRBV7-9 and TRBJ2-1, is DTGVSQNPRHKITKRGQNVTFRCDPISEHNRLYWYRQTLGQGPEFLTYFQNEAQLEKSRLLSDRFSAERPKGSFSTLEIQRTEQGDSAMYLCASSSQGHEQFFGPGTRLTVL.

This clonotype occurred many times. CDR3 amino acids: CSARSGTGVTDTQYF. CDR3 coding DNA: TGCAGTGCTAGATCGGGGACAGGGGTTACAGATACGCAGTATTTT. The chain combines TRBV20-1 with TRBJ2-3; 10 bases are a match to TRBD1. V trimming: 2 bases; J trimming: 3 bases; junction bases outside the gene matches: 5. CDR1 and CDR2 from the germline V gene are DFQATT and SNEGSKA (reference sequence). The CDR3 extends over 15 amino acids.

The rearrangement joins TRBV20-1 to TRBJ2-2; D gene unclear. Germline assignment: CDR1 DFQATT and CDR2 SNEGSKA (reference sequence). V lost 3 bases and J lost 4, with 9 bases in between. CDR3 length equals 13 residues. The CDR3 nucleotides read TGCAGTGCTAGTGACTCTTTCACCGGGGAGCTGTTTTTT. It translates to CSASDSFTGELFF.

This clonotype was seen ten or more times. V gene TRBV9 combines with J gene TRBJ2-7, with 7 bases fitting TRBD1. The CDR3 runs 15 residues. CDR1 is SGDLS, CDR2 YYNGEE, per germline. V lost 1 base and J lost 0; bases outside the gene matches: 4. In nucleotides, the CDR3 is TGTGCCAGCAGCGTAACGGGACAGAGCTCCTACGAGCAGTACTTC. Amino acid sequence: CASSVTGQSSYEQYF.

Points on this clonotype: Compared with germline, one end of the junction differs, possibly owing to a read error. The J gene is TRBJ2-1, the V gene TRBV7-2, with 12 nucleotides matching TRBD2. The CDR3 length is 15 residues. The germline gives CDR1 SGHTA, CDR2 FQGNSA. This CDR3 is CASSLVTSGGNEKFF. The CDR3 DNA reads as TGTGCCAGCAGCTTAGTAACTAGCGGGGGGAATGAGAAGTTCTTC.

The chain has TRBV10-3 and TRBJ2-3, with no clear D. The CDR3 consists of 16 residues. Per the germline V gene, CDR1 is ENHRY and CDR2 is SYGVKD. The ends were cut back, 6 bases at V and 2 bases at J, with 18 bases in the middle. CDR3 sequence reads: CAISPGWASVTDTQYF. CDR3 DNA sequence: TGTGCCATCAGCCCTGGCTGGGCCTCCGTCACAGATACGCAGTATTTT.

This clonotype was seen only a few times. The rearrangement uses TRBV5-4 and TRBJ1-5; TRBD1 aligns across 9 bases. V lost 3 bases to trimming and J lost 1 base; unmatched junction nucleotides: 11. The CDR3 runs to 18 residues. Germline V gene data show CDR1 as SGHNT and CDR2 as YYREEE (reference sequence). DNA for the CDR3: TGTGCCAGCAGCTCCCGGACAGGGGACACCTCGAGCAATCAGCCCCAGCATTTT. Its translation is CASSSRTGDTSSNQPQHF.

V gene TRBV14 combines with J gene TRBJ2-5; D assignment may be TRBD1 or TRBD2 (5 bases each). CDR1 and CDR2 from the germline V gene are SGHDN and FVKESK. Trimming cost V 1 base and J 1 base, with 13 bases left between them. The CDR3 spans 16 residues. The CDR3 protein is CASSQGWTGTQETQYF. The DNA for the CDR3 is TGTGCCAGCAGCCAAGGATGGACGGGGACCCAAGAGACCCAGTACTTC.